This T cell receptor beta chain originates from a study of blood T cell repertoires in COVID-19. Study-wide context: Acute-phase and convalescent COVID-19 samples originated in the United States, Italy and Spain.

The CDR3 has 12 residues. Germline CDR1 reads SQVTM; CDR2 reads ANQGSEA. V was trimmed by 7 bases and J by 6 bases, leaving 15 bases between them. This clone was counted a single time. Those enrolled, adults aged roughly 18 to 90 years, came from about two dozen US areas. Cohorts were assigned according to the clinical history that participants reported. Authors' data handling: How many nucleated cells were present was estimated from reference gene primer amplification. Produced via immunoSEQ multiplex PCR; TCRdb's table is partial and in-frame only. V and J calls and clone size are those listed in that table; D and trimming were worked out from the DNA. The sample includes over 200,000 clones, approximately 84% of them seen just once.

This clonotype originated in a man aged 60-69 years who had recovered from COVID-19. What was sequenced was PBMCs or T cells enriched from blood (not recorded which). The chain uses TRBV29-1 and TRBJ2-5, with a weak D call TRBD1 (6 bases). The CDR3 DNA follows: TGCAGCGATGGACAGCCCCCAAAGACCCAGTACTTC. Translating it yields CSDGQPPKTQYF. The variable domain in full, with the rest retrieved from reference TRBV29-1 and TRBJ2-5, is SAVISQKPSRDICQRGTSLTIQCQVDSQVTMMFWYRQQPGQSLTLIATANQGSEATYESGFVIDKFPISRPNLTFSTLTVSNMSPEDSSIYLCSDGQPPKTQYFGPGTRLLVL.